A single T cell receptor (beta chain) is shown here with its context. The CDR3 length is 12 residues. V lost 5 bases, J lost 1 base, and 5 bases lay in between. Per germline, CDR1 MNHEY and CDR2 SVGAGI. The data stem from a study of OX40 agonist ivuxolimab in advanced cancers. TCRdb keeps only in-frame clones here, not all; method: immunoSEQ multiplex PCR. This sample has about 55,000 clones; 75% to 90% occur once, and the top ten carry 10% to 15%. The chain carries TRBV6-5 and TRBJ1-1; D remains unclear. This clonotype was sampled from an adult with an advanced solid tumor such as melanoma, head and neck, liver or kidney cancer. Material: CD4+ or CD8+ T cells sorted from blood, obtained in a trial of the OX40 agonist ivuxolimab. The CDR3 sequence: CASSVGNTEAFF. The CDR3 region has the DNA TGTGCCAGCAGTGTAGGGAACACTGAAGCTTTCTTT.